This T cell receptor beta chain was sequenced for a study of blood T cell repertoires in COVID-19. The CDR3 has 16 residues. Germline V lookup: CDR1 SGHRS, CDR2 YFSETQ. J was trimmed by 1 base and V by 4 bases; bases with no gene match: 10. Sequencing used immunoSEQ multiplex PCR; TCRdb keeps in-frame clones, though not all of them. The sample comprises some 170,000 clones, nearly 80% of which are singletons, and about 25% rests with the top ten. The receptor was derived from a woman in her seventies with acute or convalescent COVID-19. The genes are TRBV5-1 and TRBJ2-5, with 7 nucleotides matching TRBD1. The sequencing input was peripheral blood. The CDR3 nucleotides read TGCGCCAGCAGCCCCGGGACAGAGACGAGCCAAGAGACCCAGTACTTC. Encoded protein: CASSPGTETSQETQYF.